The rows below give T cell receptor beta chains drawn from one sample of a study of cytomegalovirus exposure and HLA in healthy donors. Libraries were prepared by immunoSEQ multiplex PCR; TCRdb keeps only in-frame clonotypes and omits some of them. In the table there are 70,000 to 90,000 clones, around three quarters of which are singletons. Specimen: PBMCs. These receptors all come from a male donor in good health and CMV-seropositive. Both conserved end residues are part of each CDR3. The D gene is left open where the match is weak. Size is omitted from some rows. Given values are once, few, many or a class for expanded clones.

TRBV18	TRBD1	-	16	TRBJ1-3	TGTGCCAGCTCACCACCATGGACAGGCCCGGGAAACACCATATATTTT	CASSPPWTGPGNTIYF
TRBV5-6	TRBD2	few	16	TRBJ2-2	TGTGCCAGCAGCCCCCGGACTAGCGGGGTGACCGGGGAGCTGTTTTTT	CASSPRTSGVTGELFF
TRBV19	TRBD1	few	16	TRBJ1-3	TGTGCCAGTAGTTCCGGGGGGACAGGGCCCGGAAACACCATATATTTT	CASSSGGTGPGNTIYF
TRBV6-6	TRBD1	few	15	TRBJ2-7	TGTGCCAGCAAGGACCAGGGACAGGTATCCTACGAGCAGTACTTC	CASKDQGQVSYEQYF
TRBV7-2	-	once	12	TRBJ2-7	TGTGCCAGCAGCCACGGTCCCTACGAGCAGTACTTC	CASSHGPYEQYF
TRBV6-5	-	-	14	TRBJ1-2	TGTGCCAGCAGTTATAGCAGGGGTGGAGATGGCTACACCTTC	CASSYSRGGDGYTF
TRBV5-6	-	-	16	TRBJ2-1	TGTGCCAGCAGCTTGTTTGGGCAGGGCGTTAGGGATGAGCAGTTCTTC	CASSLFGQGVRDEQFF
TRBV7-2	TRBD2	-	18	TRBJ2-3	TGTGCCAGCAGCTTAGTGCCGGGACTACTGTTTCGCACAGATACGCAGTATTTT	CASSLVPGLLFRTDTQYF
TRBV30	TRBD1	-	13	TRBJ1-5	TGTGCCTGGGGGACAGGAGATTATCAGCCCCAGCATTTT	CAWGTGDYQPQHF
TRBV4-2	-	-	15	TRBJ2-7	TGTGCCAGCAGCCAAAAACACGGGACAACCTACGAGCAGTACTTC	CASSQKHGTTYEQYF
TRBV19	TRBD1	few	15	TRBJ2-7	TGTGCCAGTAGCTTTGACAGGGATTCTCCTACAGGGCAGTACTTC	CASSFDRDSPTGQYF
TRBV7-9	TRBD1	-	17	TRBJ1-5	TGTGCCAGCAGTCCCCCCCGAACAGGGGAGCGGCCGGCGCCCCAGCATTTT	CASSPPRTGERPAPQHF
TRBV18	-	-	15	TRBJ1-3	TGTGCCAGCTCACCTGACAGAGGCTCTGGAAACACCATATATTTT	CASSPDRGSGNTIYF
TRBV28	TRBD1	-	16	TRBJ2-4	TGTGCCAGCAGCTCCGGACAGGGCCTAGCCAAAAACATTCAGTACTTC	CASSSGQGLAKNIQYF
TRBV18	TRBD1	-	14	TRBJ1-5	TGTGCCAGCTCCGGACAGGCCACTAATCAGCCCCAGCATTTT	CASSGQATNQPQHF
TRBV28	TRBD1	-	14	TRBJ1-4	TGTGCCAGCTCGCGGGGCAGGGGGCCGGAAAAACTGTTTTTT	CASSRGRGPEKLFF
TRBV6-4	TRBD2	-	19	TRBJ2-1	TGTGCCAGCAGTGACCACAAACTAGCGACCGTCAGCTCCTACAATGAGCAGTTCTTC	CASSDHKLATVSSYNEQFF
TRBV6-1	-	few	14	TRBJ1-5	TGTGCCAGTGATGGAGGGGCCGGCAATCAGCCCCAGCATTTT	CASDGGAGNQPQHF
TRBV11-1	-	-	13	TRBJ1-6	TGTGCCAGCAGCTTATTCAGGGATTCACCCCTCCACTTT	CASSLFRDSPLHF
TRBV18	-	-	13	TRBJ2-5	TGTGCCAGCTCACCAGGCAGGCAAGAGACCCAGTACTTC	CASSPGRQETQYF
TRBV6-6	-	-	14	TRBJ1-1	TGTGCCAGCAGCTGGGGAGGGGTCGACACTGAAGCTTTCTTT	CASSWGGVDTEAFF
TRBV7-3	TRBD1	-	13	TRBJ1-1	TGTGCCAGCAGCTTAGAACAGGACAGGGTAGCTTTCTTT	CASSLEQDRVAFF
TRBV18	-	-	12	TRBJ2-7	TGTGCCAGCTCACCAGTAGGGGACGAGCAGTACTTC	CASSPVGDEQYF
TRBV7-2	-	-	16	TRBJ2-1	TGTGCCAGCAGCTTAGCACCCGGGTACTCCTACAATGAGCAGTTCTTC	CASSLAPGYSYNEQFF
TRBV6-5	TRBD1	-	15	TRBJ1-1	TGTGCCAGCAGTCACGACAGGGGCGTGAACACTGAAGCTTTCTTT	CASSHDRGVNTEAFF
TRBV30	TRBD2	few	15	TRBJ2-3	TGTGCCTGGAGTAGGCGCGGGGGGGCTGGAGATACGCAGTATTTT	CAWSRRGGAGDTQYF
TRBV23-1	-	-	16	TRBJ2-5	TGCGCCAGCAGTCACGGGGGCGACAGGGCCCAAGAGACCCAGTACTTC	CASSHGGDRAQETQYF
TRBV5-4	-	-	14	TRBJ1-1	TGTGCCAGCAGCTTGGGGGGCGGGGATCGTGAAGCTTTCTTT	CASSLGGGDREAFF
TRBV29-1	-	-	11	TRBJ1-2	TGCAGCGCGGAGCCTTTATCTGGCTACACCTTC	CSAEPLSGYTF
TRBV30	TRBD1	-	13	TRBJ2-7	TGTGCTTCCCGTCGACAGGGAAGATCCGAGCAGTACTTC	CASRRQGRSEQYF
TRBV19	TRBD1	-	14	TRBJ2-5	TGTGCCAGTAGTATCAGGGGGCGGCAAGAGACCCAGTACTTC	CASSIRGRQETQYF
TRBV4-3	-	-	15	TRBJ2-3	TGCGCCAGCAGCCAAGGAGTTCTACGCACAGATACGCAGTATTTT	CASSQGVLRTDTQYF
TRBV6-1	-	-	16	TRBJ1-3	TGTGCCAGCAGTGAAGCGCTCAGCGGCTCTGGAAACACCATATATTTT	CASSEALSGSGNTIYF
TRBV11-2	-	-	14	TRBJ1-5	TGTGCCAGCAGCTCGGACAGTATTGGACAGCCCCAGCATTTT	CASSSDSIGQPQHF
TRBV5-4	-	-	13	TRBJ1-2	TGTGCCAGCAGCGATGACAGACCTGGTGGCTACACCTTC	CASSDDRPGGYTF
TRBV5-1	-	-	16	TRBJ2-7	TGCGCCAGCAGCTCGGGGGGTCGGACAGCAGCCTACGAGCAGTACTTC	CASSSGGRTAAYEQYF
TRBV10-1	-	-	14	TRBJ2-1	TGCGCCAGCTCCAGGGGATTATCCTACAATGAGCAGTTCTTC	CASSRGLSYNEQFF
TRBV6-9	TRBD1	-	17	TRBJ1-1	TGTGCCAGCAGTTATCCCATGACGACAGGGTTGAACACTGAAGCTTTCTTT	CASSYPMTTGLNTEAFF
TRBV9	TRBD1	-	15	TRBJ1-4	TGTGCCAGCAGCGTAGTCGGGACAGGGGGGGAAAAACTGTTTTTT	CASSVVGTGGEKLFF
TRBV30	-	-	13	TRBJ2-5	TGTGCCTGGGGGGCGGGGAAACAAGAGACCCAGTACTTC	CAWGAGKQETQYF
TRBV4-1	TRBD1	-	15	TRBJ2-7	TGCGCCAGCAGCCAAGAGGGCAGGGGGCGAAGCGAGCAGTACTTC	CASSQEGRGRSEQYF
TRBV4-1	TRBD2	-	18	TRBJ2-3	TGCGCCAGCAGCCAAGCGTCCTCTAGCGGGGCGGGCACAGATACGCAGTATTTT	CASSQASSSGAGTDTQYF
TRBV7-9	TRBD2	few	16	TRBJ2-3	TGTTCCAGCAGCCAGACTAGCGGGCCTAGCACAGATACGCAGTATTTT	CSSSQTSGPSTDTQYF
TRBV5-4	-	-	15	TRBJ2-2	TGTGCCAGCAGCCCGGGACAATCCCGTGCCGGGGAGCTGTTTTTT	CASSPGQSRAGELFF
TRBV5-1	-	-	13	TRBJ1-1	TGCGCCAGCAGCTTGGATTCTCGGGGGGAAGCTTTCTTT	CASSLDSRGEAFF
TRBV5-1	-	few	16	TRBJ2-3	TGCGCCAGCAGCCCGGGGGACTCCGGGGCCCCCCATACGCAGTATTTT	CASSPGDSGAPHTQYF
TRBV5-1	TRBD1	-	15	TRBJ2-1	TGCGCCAGCAGCTCCTCAGGACAGGTTTACAATGAGCAGTTCTTC	CASSSSGQVYNEQFF
TRBV28	TRBD2	few	15	TRBJ2-3	TGTGCCAGCAGTTTACGCGGGGGGGCCGTAGATACGCAGTATTTT	CASSLRGGAVDTQYF
TRBV6-6	TRBD2	-	16	TRBJ2-1	TGTGCCAGCAAGGGCGGGGGGACCCGGGGTGGGAATGAGCAGTTCTTC	CASKGGGTRGGNEQFF
TRBV6-5	-	once	14	TRBJ1-1	TGTGCCAGCAGGGCGGTCCCGGGGAGCACTGAAGCTTTCTTT	CASRAVPGSTEAFF
TRBV11-2	TRBD1	once	19	TRBJ1-1	TGTGCCAGCAGCTCGAAGGAATTGGACAGGGGGCAGAGGTTCTCTGAAGCTTTCTTT	CASSSKELDRGQRFSEAFF
TRBV9	-	-	17	TRBJ2-3	TGTGCCAGCAGCGACCGGGGTCTGGGGGCAATCTCGGATACGCAGTATTTT	CASSDRGLGAISDTQYF
TRBV9	-	-	17	TRBJ2-3	TGTGCCAGCAGCGTAGCGGCGGGGTCTTATGGGGCAGATACGCAGTATTTT	CASSVAAGSYGADTQYF